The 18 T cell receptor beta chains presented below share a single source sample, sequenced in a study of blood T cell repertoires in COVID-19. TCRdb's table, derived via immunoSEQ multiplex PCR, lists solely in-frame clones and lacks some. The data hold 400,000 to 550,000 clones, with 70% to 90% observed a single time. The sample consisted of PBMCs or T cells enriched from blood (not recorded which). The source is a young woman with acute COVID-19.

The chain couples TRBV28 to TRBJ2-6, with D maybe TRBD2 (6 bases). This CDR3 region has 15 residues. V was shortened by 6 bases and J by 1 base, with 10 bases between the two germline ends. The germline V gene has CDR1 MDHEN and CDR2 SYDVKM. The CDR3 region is CASRLGGSGANVLTF. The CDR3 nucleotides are TGTGCCAGCAGGCTTGGAGGGTCTGGGGCCAACGTCCTGACTTTC.

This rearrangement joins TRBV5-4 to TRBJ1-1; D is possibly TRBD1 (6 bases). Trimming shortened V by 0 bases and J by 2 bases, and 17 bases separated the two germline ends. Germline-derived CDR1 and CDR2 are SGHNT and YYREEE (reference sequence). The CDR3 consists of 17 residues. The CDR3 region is CASSLENRALKNTEAFF. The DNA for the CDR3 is TGTGCCAGCAGCTTGGAAAACAGGGCACTCAAAAACACTGAAGCTTTCTTT.

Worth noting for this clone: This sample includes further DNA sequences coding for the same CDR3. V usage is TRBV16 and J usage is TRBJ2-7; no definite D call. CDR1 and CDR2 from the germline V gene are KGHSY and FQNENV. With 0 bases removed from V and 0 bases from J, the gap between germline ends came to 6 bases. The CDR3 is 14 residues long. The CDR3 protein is CASSQSSYSYEQYF. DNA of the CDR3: TGTGCCAGCAGCCAATCGAGTTACTCCTACGAGCAGTACTTC.

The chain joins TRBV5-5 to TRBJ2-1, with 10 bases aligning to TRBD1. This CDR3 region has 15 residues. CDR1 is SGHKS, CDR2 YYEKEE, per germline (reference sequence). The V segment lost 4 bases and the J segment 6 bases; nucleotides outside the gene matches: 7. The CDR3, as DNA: TGTGCCAGCAGCCCAACGGGACAGGGGTTCAATGAGCAGTTCTTC. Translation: CASSPTGQGFNEQFF.

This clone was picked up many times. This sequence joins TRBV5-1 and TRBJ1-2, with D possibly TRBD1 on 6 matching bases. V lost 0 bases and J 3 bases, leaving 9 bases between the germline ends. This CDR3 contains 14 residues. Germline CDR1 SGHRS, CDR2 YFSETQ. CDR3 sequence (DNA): TGCGCCAGCAGCTTGGCTGGGGGCCACTATGGCTACACCTTC. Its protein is CASSLAGGHYGYTF.

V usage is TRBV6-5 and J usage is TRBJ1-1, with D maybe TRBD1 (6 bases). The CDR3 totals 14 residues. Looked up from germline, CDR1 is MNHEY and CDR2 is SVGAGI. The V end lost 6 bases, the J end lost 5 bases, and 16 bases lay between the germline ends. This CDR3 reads CASSQTGPATEAFF. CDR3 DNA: TGTGCCAGCAGCCAAACAGGGCCAGCAACTGAAGCTTTCTTT.

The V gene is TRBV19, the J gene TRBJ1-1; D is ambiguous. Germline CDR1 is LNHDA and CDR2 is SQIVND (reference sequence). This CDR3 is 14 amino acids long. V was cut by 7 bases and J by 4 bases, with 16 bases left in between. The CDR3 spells CASKLVGDRTEAFF. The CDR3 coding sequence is TGTGCCAGTAAGTTAGTCGGAGACCGCACTGAAGCTTTCTTT. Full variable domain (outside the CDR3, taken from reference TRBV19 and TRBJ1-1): DGGITQSPKYLFRKEGQNVTLSCEQNLNHDAMYWYRQDPGQGLRLIYYSQIVNDFQKGDIAEGYSVSREKKESFPLTVTSAQKNPTAFYLCASKLVGDRTEAFFGQGTRLTVV.

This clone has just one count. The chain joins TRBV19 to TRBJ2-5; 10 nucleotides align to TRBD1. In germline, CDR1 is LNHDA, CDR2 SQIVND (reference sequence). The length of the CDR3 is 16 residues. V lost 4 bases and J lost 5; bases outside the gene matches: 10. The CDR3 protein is CASSTAQTGGIETQYF. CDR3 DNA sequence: TGTGCCAGTAGTACCGCGCAGACAGGGGGCATCGAGACCCAGTACTTC. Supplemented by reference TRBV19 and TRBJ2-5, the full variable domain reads DGGITQSPKYLFRKEGQNVTLSCEQNLNHDAMYWYRQDPGQGLRLIYYSQIVNDFQKGDIAEGYSVSREKKESFPLTVTSAQKNPTAFYLCASSTAQTGGIETQYFGPGTRLLVL.

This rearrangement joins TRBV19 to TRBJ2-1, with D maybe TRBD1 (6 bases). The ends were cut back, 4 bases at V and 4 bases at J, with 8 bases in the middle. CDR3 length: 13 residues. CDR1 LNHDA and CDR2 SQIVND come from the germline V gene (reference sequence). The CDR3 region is CASSKTGYNEQFF. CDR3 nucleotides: TGTGCCAGTAGTAAGACAGGTTACAATGAGCAGTTCTTC.

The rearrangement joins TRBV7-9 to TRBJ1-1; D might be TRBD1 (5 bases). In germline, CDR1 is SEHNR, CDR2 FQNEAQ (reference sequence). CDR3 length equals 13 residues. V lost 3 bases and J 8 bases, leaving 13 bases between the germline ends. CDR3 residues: CASSLTVKSEAFF. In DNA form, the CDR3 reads TGTGCCAGCAGCTTGACAGTTAAATCGGAAGCTTTCTTT.

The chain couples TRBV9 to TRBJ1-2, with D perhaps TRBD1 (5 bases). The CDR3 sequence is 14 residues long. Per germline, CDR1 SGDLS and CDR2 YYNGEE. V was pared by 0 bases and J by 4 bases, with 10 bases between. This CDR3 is CASSVGGGFYGYTF. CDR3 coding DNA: TGTGCCAGCAGCGTAGGGGGCGGCTTCTATGGCTACACCTTC. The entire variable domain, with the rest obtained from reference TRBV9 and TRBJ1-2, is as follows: DSGVTQTPKHLITATGQRVTLRCSPRSGDLSVYWYQQSLDQGLQFLIQYYNGEERAKGNILERFSAQQFPDLHSELNLSSLELGDSALYFCASSVGGGFYGYTFGSGTRLTVV.

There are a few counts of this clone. CDR3 sequence reads: CASSPPAGNGELFF. CDR3 bases: TGTGCCAGCTCACCACCGGCAGGGAACGGGGAGCTGTTTTTT. This rearrangement joins TRBV18 to TRBJ2-2; D is perhaps TRBD1 (5 bases). V was cut by 0 bases and J by 7 bases, with 9 bases left in between. The CDR3 loop spans 14 amino acids. The germline gives CDR1 KGHSH, CDR2 LQKENI.

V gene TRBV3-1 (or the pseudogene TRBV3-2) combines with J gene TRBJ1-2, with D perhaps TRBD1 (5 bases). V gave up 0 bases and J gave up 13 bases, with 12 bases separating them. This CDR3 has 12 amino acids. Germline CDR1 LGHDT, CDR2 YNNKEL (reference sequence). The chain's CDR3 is CASSQDGAGCTF. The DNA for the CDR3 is TGTGCCAGCAGCCAAGATGGGGCAGGGTGCACCTTC.

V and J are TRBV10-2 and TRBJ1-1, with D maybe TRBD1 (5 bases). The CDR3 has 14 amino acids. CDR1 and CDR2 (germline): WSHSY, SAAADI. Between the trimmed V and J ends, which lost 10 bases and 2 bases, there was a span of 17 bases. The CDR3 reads CATLSGNSNTEAFF. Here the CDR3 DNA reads TGCGCCACATTATCAGGGAACAGCAACACTGAAGCTTTCTTT.

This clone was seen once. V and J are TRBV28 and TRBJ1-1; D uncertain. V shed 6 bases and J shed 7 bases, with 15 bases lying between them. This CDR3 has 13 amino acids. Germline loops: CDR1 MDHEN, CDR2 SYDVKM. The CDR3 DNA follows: TGTGCCAGCAGCGACCGGGAAGGAATTGAAGCTTTCTTT. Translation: CASSDREGIEAFF.

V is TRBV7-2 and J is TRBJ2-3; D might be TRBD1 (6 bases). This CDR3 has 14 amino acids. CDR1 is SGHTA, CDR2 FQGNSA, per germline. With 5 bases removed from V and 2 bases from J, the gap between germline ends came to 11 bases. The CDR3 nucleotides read TGTGCCAGCAGCCCGGGACATTCCACAGATACGCAGTATTTT. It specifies CASSPGHSTDTQYF.

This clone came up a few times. The chain's CDR3 is CASSPPRDSYEQYF. Written as DNA, the CDR3 is TGTGCCAGCAGCCCGCCCCGGGACTCCTACGAGCAGTACTTC. This chain uses TRBV7-9 with TRBJ2-7, with a tentative D call TRBD2 (5 bases). The CDR3 loop spans 14 amino acids. Trimming left V 5 bases short and J 0 bases short, with 11 bases between. Germline V gene lookup returns CDR1 SEHNR and CDR2 FQNEAQ (reference sequence).

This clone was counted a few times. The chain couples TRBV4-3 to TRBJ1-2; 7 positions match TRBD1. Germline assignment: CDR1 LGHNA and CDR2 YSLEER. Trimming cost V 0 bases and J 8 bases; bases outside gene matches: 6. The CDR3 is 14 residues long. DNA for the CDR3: TGCGCCAGCAGCCAAGAACAGGGGCCGTACGGCTACACCTTC. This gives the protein CASSQEQGPYGYTF.